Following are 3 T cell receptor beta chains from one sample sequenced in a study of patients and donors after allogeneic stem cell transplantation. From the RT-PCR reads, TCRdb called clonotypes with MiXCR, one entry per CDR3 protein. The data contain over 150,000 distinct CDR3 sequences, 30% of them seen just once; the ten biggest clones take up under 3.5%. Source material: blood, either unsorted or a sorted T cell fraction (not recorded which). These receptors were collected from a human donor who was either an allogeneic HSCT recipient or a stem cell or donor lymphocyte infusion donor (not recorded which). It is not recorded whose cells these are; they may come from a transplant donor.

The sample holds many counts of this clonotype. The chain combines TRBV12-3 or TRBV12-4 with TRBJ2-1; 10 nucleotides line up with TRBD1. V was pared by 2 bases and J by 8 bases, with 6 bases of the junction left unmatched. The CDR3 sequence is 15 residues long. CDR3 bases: TGTGCCAGCAGTTTAATCGGGACAGGGGTAGATGAGCAGTTCTTC. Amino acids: CASSLIGTGVDEQFF.

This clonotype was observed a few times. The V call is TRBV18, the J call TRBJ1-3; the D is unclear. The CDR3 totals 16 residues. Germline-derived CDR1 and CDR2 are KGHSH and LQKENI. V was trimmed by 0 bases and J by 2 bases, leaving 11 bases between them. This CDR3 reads CASSPPRVIAGNTIYF. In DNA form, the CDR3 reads TGTGCCAGCTCACCACCGCGGGTAATAGCTGGAAACACCATATATTTT.

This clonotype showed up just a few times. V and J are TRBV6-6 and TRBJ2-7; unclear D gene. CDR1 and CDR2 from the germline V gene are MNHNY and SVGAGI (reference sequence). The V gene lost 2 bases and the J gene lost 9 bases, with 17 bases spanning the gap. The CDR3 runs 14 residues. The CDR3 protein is CASSYDLRSVGQYF. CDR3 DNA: TGTGCCAGCAGTTACGACCTCAGATCTGTAGGGCAGTACTTC.